This T cell receptor beta chain stems from a study of blood T cell repertoires in COVID-19. TCRdb's copy holds only in-frame clones and misses some; the assay was immunoSEQ multiplex PCR. Among some 150,000 clones listed, around nine tenths were seen once. The sequence was collected from a man between 65 and 85 years old with acute or convalescent COVID-19. The sequenced material came from peripheral blood.

For the CDR3, the DNA is TGTGCCACGACAACAGGGGGCTGGCAGCCCCAGCATTTT. Translated, it gives CATTTGGWQPQHF. This rearrangement joins TRBV15 to TRBJ1-5; 9 bases line up with TRBD1. This CDR3 is 13 amino acids long. Germline-derived CDR1 and CDR2 are LNHNV and YYDKDF (reference sequence). J gave up 7 bases and V 9 bases, and 7 bases lay outside the gene matches.